These 4 T cell receptor beta chains originate from one sample sequenced in a study of T cell responses to AZD1222 COVID-19 vaccine (dated by TCRdb to about 2021). The sample's time point label, in plain terms: baseline before first vaccination. The library was prepared using the immunoSEQ multiplex PCR assay. In its TCRdb copy, this immuneACCESS table keeps in-frame sequences only and misses some clones. Where compared with another copy, unresolved V genes explain less than half of these, and the others have no known cause. For this sample the table gives over 95,000 clones, of which approximately 90% were detected only once. The ten largest make up 6% to 8% of the sample. This sample comprised peripheral blood, obtained on day 0 of AZD1222 vaccination. All receptors come from an adult in good health.

The chain employs TRBV30 and TRBJ2-2, with D possibly TRBD2 on 6 matching bases. Trimming left V 1 base short and J 13 bases short, with 16 bases between. The CDR3 loop spans 13 amino acids. CDR1 is GTSNPN and CDR2 is SVGIG in the germline V gene (reference sequence). The CDR3 loop reads CAWSAMAGHGLFF. In DNA, the CDR3 is TGTGCCTGGAGTGCAATGGCGGGGCATGGGCTGTTTTTT.

This sequence joins TRBV7-2 and TRBJ2-1; a weak D match, TRBD1 (6 bases). The CDR3 sequence is 15 residues long. Trimming shortened V by 2 bases and J by 2 bases, and 10 bases separated the two germline ends. Germline V gene data show CDR1 as SGHTA and CDR2 as FQGNSA. This CDR3 is CASSLMTGPYNEQFF. The CDR3 bases are TGTGCCAGCAGCTTAATGACAGGACCCTACAATGAGCAGTTCTTC. Based on the CDR3 plus reference TRBV7-2 and TRBJ2-1, the full variable domain is GAGVSQSPSNKVTEKGKDVELRCDPISGHTALYWYRQSLGQGLEFLIYFQGNSAPDKSGLPSDRFSAERTGGSVSTLTIQRTQQEDSAVYLCASSLMTGPYNEQFFGPGTRLTVL.

The chain combines TRBV6-5 with TRBJ1-1; D is unclear. CDR3 length: 15 amino acids. V was clipped by 5 bases and J by 4 bases, with 17 bases between them. From germline, CDR1 is MNHEY and CDR2 SVGAGI. The CDR3, as DNA: TGTGCCAGCAGTACCCCTGGAGGTGTGGGCACTGAAGCTTTCTTT. This sequence encodes CASSTPGGVGTEAFF.

The chain is built from TRBV27 and TRBJ2-5, with TRBD1 matching over 7 bases. Germline V gene sequence: CDR1 MNHEY, CDR2 SMNVEV (reference sequence). V dropped 0 bases and J dropped 5; count of bases not matched to a gene: 6. This CDR3 region has 15 residues. CDR3 nucleotides: TGTGCCAGCAGTTTATCAGGGGGCCTTTTGGAGACCCAGTACTTC. It translates to CASSLSGGLLETQYF.